The sequence of this T cell receptor beta chain was determined in a study of blood T cell repertoires in COVID-19. Study overall: Specimens from acute and convalescent COVID-19 originated in the United States, Italy and Spain. From T cells, B-cell-depleted T cells, or PBMCs came the material, which was cDNA or gDNA.

The CDR3 covers 16 residues. Germline V gene sequence: CDR1 MNHEY, CDR2 SMNVEV (reference sequence). Germline trimming cut 6 bases from V and 7 bases from J; bases unmatched to any gene: 15. In the source study's methods: It was from reference gene primer amplification that nucleated cell counts were estimated. The repertoire was sequenced with immunoSEQ multiplex PCR; TCRdb's copy has only in-frame clones and lacks some. For V, J and clone size, that table is used; D and trimming come from the DNA. The repertoire holds about 74,000 clones, with 90% as singletons. The receptor was derived from a man aged 45 to 65 with acute or convalescent COVID-19. The sequencing sample was made of peripheral blood. The chain employs TRBV27 and TRBJ2-1; 7 nucleotides agree with TRBD2. The DNA of the CDR3 is TGTGCCAGCAGCACCCGACCCGGACTAGGCCATAATGAGCAGTTCTTC. Amino acids: CASSTRPGLGHNEQFF.